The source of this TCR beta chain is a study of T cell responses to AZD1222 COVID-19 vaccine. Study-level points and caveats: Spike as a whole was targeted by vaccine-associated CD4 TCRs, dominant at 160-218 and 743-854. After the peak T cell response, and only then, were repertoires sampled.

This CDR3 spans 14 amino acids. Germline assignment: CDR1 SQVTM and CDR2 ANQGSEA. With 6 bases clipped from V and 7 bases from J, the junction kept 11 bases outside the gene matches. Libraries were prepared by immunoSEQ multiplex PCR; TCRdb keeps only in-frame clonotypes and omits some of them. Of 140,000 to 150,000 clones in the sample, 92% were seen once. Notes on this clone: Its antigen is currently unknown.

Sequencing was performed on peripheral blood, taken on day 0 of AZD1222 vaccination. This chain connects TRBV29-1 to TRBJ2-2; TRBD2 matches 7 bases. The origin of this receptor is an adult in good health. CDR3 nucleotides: TGCAGCGTCGCACCCCGCGGGGGATACGGGGAGCTGTTTTTT. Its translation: CSVAPRGGYGELFF.